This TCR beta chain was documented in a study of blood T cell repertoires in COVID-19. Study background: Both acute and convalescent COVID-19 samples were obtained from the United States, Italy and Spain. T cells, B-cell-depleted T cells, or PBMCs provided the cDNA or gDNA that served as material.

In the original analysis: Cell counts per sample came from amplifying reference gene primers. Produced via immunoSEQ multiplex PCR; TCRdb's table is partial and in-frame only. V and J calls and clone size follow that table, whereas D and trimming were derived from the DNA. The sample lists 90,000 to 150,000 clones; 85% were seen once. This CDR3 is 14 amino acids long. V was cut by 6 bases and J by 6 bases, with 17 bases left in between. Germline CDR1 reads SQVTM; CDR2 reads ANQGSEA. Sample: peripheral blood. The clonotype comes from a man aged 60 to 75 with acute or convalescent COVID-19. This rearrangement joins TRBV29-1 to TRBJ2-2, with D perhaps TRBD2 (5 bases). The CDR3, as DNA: TGCAGCGTGCGGGTGAATTTAGGAGCCGGGGAGCTGTTTTTT. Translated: CSVRVNLGAGELFF.